The 22 T cell receptor beta chains below come from one sample, sequenced in a study of blood T cells in healthy people across ages. The authors ran a second PCR of roughly 6 to 12 cycles using a sample-barcoded 5' primer and a J-beta primer mix. TCRdb called the 5' RACE reads again in MiXCR, with one record for every CDR3 protein. The sample lists some 900,000 distinct CDR3 sequences, 29% occurring once. Material for sequencing was blood. The source of these receptors is a woman aged 80 or over in good health.

This clonotype came up a few times. The chain links TRBV5-1 to TRBJ2-3; perhaps TRBD2 as D (6 bases). The CDR3 length is 14 residues. Per the germline V gene, CDR1 is SGHRS and CDR2 is YFSETQ. Trimming stripped 3 bases from V and 1 base from J, with 9 bases between. The CDR3 here is CASSWPGGTDTQYF. The CDR3 region has the DNA TGCGCCAGCAGCTGGCCGGGGGGCACAGATACGCAGTATTTT.

This clonotype occurred many times. The chain uses TRBV7-6 and TRBJ2-5, with D possibly called TRBD1 or TRBD2 (5 bases each). Looked up from germline, CDR1 is SGHVS and CDR2 is FNYEAQ. CDR3 length: 16 amino acids. The V gene lost 6 bases and the J gene lost 3 bases, with 20 bases spanning the gap. DNA of the CDR3: TGTGCCAGCAGAGGCAGGGTCTTAGCGTCCAAAGAGACCCAGTACTTC. It encodes CASRGRVLASKETQYF.

The rearrangement links TRBV11-3 to TRBJ2-2; D may be TRBD2 (6 bases). The germline V gene encodes CDR1 SGHNT and CDR2 YENEEA. The CDR3 has 16 amino acids. Trimming shortened V by 1 base and J by 5 bases, and 14 bases separated the two germline ends. Here the CDR3 reads CASSLGYSGRTGELFF. The CDR3 DNA is TGTGCCAGCAGCTTAGGATATAGCGGTCGGACCGGGGAGCTGTTTTTT.

The chain couples TRBV5-1 to TRBJ2-1, with unresolved D. The CDR3 runs 14 residues. V gave up 5 bases and J gave up 0 bases, with 9 bases separating them. The germline CDR1 and CDR2 sequences are SGHRS and YFSETQ. Here the CDR3 reads CASREPSSYNEQFF. CDR3 DNA: TGCGCCAGCAGGGAACCTAGCTCCTACAATGAGCAGTTCTTC.

This clonotype turned up a few times. V gene TRBV13 combines with J gene TRBJ2-5, with 7 bases identical to TRBD1. The CDR3 totals 14 residues. Germline V CDR1 and CDR2: PRHDT, FYEKMQ (reference sequence). The V and J ends lost 5 bases and 4 bases, in that order; junction bases with no gene match: 7. CDR3 region: CASSHKTGTETQYF. Here the CDR3 DNA reads TGTGCCAGCAGCCACAAGACAGGGACAGAGACCCAGTACTTC.

In its sample, this clonotype was seen a few times. V gene TRBV27 combines with J gene TRBJ1-1, with D possibly being TRBD1 (6 bases). Germline CDR1 is MNHEY and CDR2 is SMNVEV (reference sequence). V lost 2 bases and J lost 1, with 8 bases in between. CDR3 length: 14 residues. The CDR3 DNA sequence: TGTGCCAGCAGTTTAACAGGGACGAACACTGAAGCTTTCTTT. Its protein is CASSLTGTNTEAFF.

At least ten counts were recorded for this clonotype. The CDR3 sequence is CASSQGLGYEQFF. Written as DNA, the CDR3 is TGCGCCAGCAGCCAGGGACTTGGGTATGAGCAGTTCTTC. The V call is TRBV4-3, the J call TRBJ2-1; weak D call: TRBD2 (6 bases). Germline CDR1 is LGHNA and CDR2 is YSLEER. V was clipped by 3 bases and J by 8 bases, with 11 bases between them. The CDR3 consists of 13 residues.

There are many counts of this clonotype. The chain has TRBV20-1 and TRBJ2-5, with D possibly being TRBD2 (5 bases). The CDR3 contains 14 residues. CDR1 and CDR2 from the germline V gene are DFQATT and SNEGSKA (reference sequence). V was cut by 3 bases and J by 5 bases, with 16 bases left in between. The CDR3 sequence: CSARHQRGRETQYF. CDR3 nucleotides: TGCAGTGCTAGGCATCAACGGGGAAGGGAGACCCAGTACTTC.

The CDR3 coding sequence is TGTGCCAGCAGCCAAGATCGAGAGACTAGCGGGAAGAATGAGCAGTTCTTC. Translating it yields CASSQDRETSGKNEQFF. This chain joins TRBV3-1 and TRBJ2-1; TRBD2 matches 11 bases. V lost 0 bases to trimming and J lost 7 bases; unmatched junction nucleotides: 8. This CDR3 region has 17 residues. Per the germline V gene, CDR1 is LGHDT and CDR2 is YNNKEL (reference sequence).

V and J are TRBV30 and TRBJ1-2, with 9 bases matching TRBD1. With 3 bases clipped from V and 8 bases from J, the junction kept 7 bases outside the gene matches. This CDR3 has 13 residues. Germline values: CDR1 GTSNPN, CDR2 SVGIG (reference sequence). The DNA of the CDR3 is TGTGCCTGGAGGGCCACAGGGGGCGGCGGCTACACCTTC. It specifies CAWRATGGGGYTF.

The chain couples TRBV6-6 to TRBJ1-1; a possible D gene is TRBD1 (5 bases). The CDR3 sequence is 13 residues long. Germline lookup yields CDR1 MNHNY and CDR2 SVGAGI (reference sequence). Between the trimmed V and J ends, which lost 6 bases and 1 base, there was a span of 9 bases. The CDR3 region has the DNA TGTGCCAGCAGGGTGACAGAGAACACTGAAGCTTTCTTT. Translated, it gives CASRVTENTEAFF.

V and J are TRBV19 and TRBJ1-1; 9 nucleotides line up with TRBD1. V shed 5 bases, J shed 3 bases, and the junction held 4 bases outside the gene matches. CDR3 length: 14 residues. Germline V gene lookup returns CDR1 LNHDA and CDR2 SQIVND (reference sequence). CDR3 amino acids: CASSSDRGHTEAFF. The DNA of the CDR3 is TGTGCCAGTAGTTCGGACAGGGGACACACTGAAGCTTTCTTT.

The rearrangement uses TRBV2 and TRBJ1-5, with D possibly matching TRBD1 (5 bases). Germline-derived CDR1 and CDR2 are SNHLY and FYNNEI. The CDR3 spans 14 residues. Deletions cut 6 bases from V and 10 bases from J, with 19 bases between. In nucleotides, the CDR3 is TGTGCCAGCAGGCGCAGGGATACGTCAGGACCCCAGCATTTT. Its translation: CASRRRDTSGPQHF.

The V and J genes are TRBV12-3 or TRBV12-4 and TRBJ1-2; maybe TRBD1 (5 bases). The CDR3 loop spans 14 amino acids. Trimming took 11 bases from V and 4 from J, leaving 20 bases between them. Here the CDR3 reads CASIRGGNAYGYTF. The CDR3 bases are TGTGCCTCCATTCGGGGGGGGAATGCCTATGGCTACACCTTC.

This clonotype was observed many times. The chain links TRBV7-7 to TRBJ2-1, with TRBD2 matching 15 bases. The CDR3 spans 17 residues. From germline, CDR1 is SSHAT and CDR2 FNYEAQ (reference sequence). The J segment lost 6 bases and the V segment lost 5 bases, leaving 8 bases of the junction unmatched. The CDR3 reads CASSLGLAGGQGNEQFF. CDR3 DNA: TGTGCCAGCAGCCTAGGACTAGCGGGGGGGCAGGGCAATGAGCAGTTCTTC.

On this clonotype: At one boundary the junction diverges from the germline segment, which might be a read error. The V call is TRBV11-2, the J call TRBJ1-2; D call uncertain. Germline CDR1 reads SGHAT; CDR2 reads FQNNGV. This CDR3 has 15 residues. CDR3 nucleotide sequence: TGTGCCAGCAGCCCTGTGAGAAAGGGTCCCTATGGCTGCACCTTC. Its translation is CASSPVRKGPYGCTF.

This clonotype was seen repeatedly, ten times or more. Here the CDR3 DNA reads TGCAGTGCGCCACCATCCCAGACAGAAATCTATGGCTACACCTTC. Translation: CSAPPSQTEIYGYTF. V is TRBV20-1 and J is TRBJ1-2, with a weak D call TRBD1 (5 bases). Germline V lookup: CDR1 DFQATT, CDR2 SNEGSKA (reference sequence). V lost 6 bases and J lost 4, with 21 bases in between. The CDR3 is 15 residues long.

A few counts support this clonotype. This chain links TRBV29-1 with TRBJ2-3; D ambiguous. Deletions cut 3 bases from V and 2 bases from J, with 9 bases between. The CDR3 consists of 13 residues. CDR1 is SQVTM and CDR2 is ANQGSEA in the germline V gene. The DNA for the CDR3 is TGCAGCGTTGACGTGGATTCCACAGATACGCAGTATTTT. Its protein product is CSVDVDSTDTQYF.

This clonotype was counted between two and nine times. V is TRBV2 and J is TRBJ1-5, with 8 bases fitting TRBD1. This CDR3 has 17 amino acids. V shed 6 bases, J shed 4 bases, and the junction held 14 bases outside the gene matches. CDR1 is SNHLY, CDR2 FYNNEI, per germline. In DNA form, the CDR3 reads TGTGCCAGCAGCCACATGATGACAGGGGCGGGAAATCAGCCCCAGCATTTT. Translated: CASSHMMTGAGNQPQHF.

About this clonotype itself: With a much larger clone just one base away, this may be a read error. The CDR3 DNA is TGCAGTGCTAGAGTGAGGGGCTTGGCGGATGAGCAGTACTTC. Protein product: CSARVRGLADEQYF. J is TRBJ2-7 and V is TRBV20-1; D could derive from TRBD1 or TRBD2 (5 bases each). V was shortened by 1 base and J by 7 bases, with 17 bases between the two germline ends. The germline V gene encodes CDR1 DFQATT and CDR2 SNEGSKA (reference sequence). This CDR3 region has 14 residues.

This clonotype was seen a few times. This chain joins TRBV25-1 and TRBJ1-1, with 7 bases fitting TRBD1. Germline values: CDR1 MGHDK, CDR2 SYGVNS. Unmatched junction bases numbered 6, after V lost 2 bases and J lost 3 bases. There are 15 residues in the CDR3. The CDR3 loop is CASSEAKGAYTEAFF. The CDR3 DNA reads as TGTGCCAGCAGTGAAGCTAAGGGGGCATACACTGAAGCTTTCTTT.

Many counts were recorded for this clonotype. The chain carries TRBV5-5 and TRBJ2-1; D is undetermined. The CDR3 has 15 amino acids. Germline CDR1 SGHKS, CDR2 YYEKEE (reference sequence). Trimming removed 6 bases from V and 0 bases from J, with 13 bases in between. The CDR3, as DNA: TGTGCCAGCACCTCCGACCCGAGCTCCTACAATGAGCAGTTCTTC. It yields the protein CASTSDPSSYNEQFF.